This entry is about one T cell receptor (beta chain). By share, this clone ranks as medium-sized (0.01 to 0.1%). Its antigen is unknown. No clone much larger than this one lies a single base away; base qualities are absent. CDR1 and CDR2 are read off the germline V gene as LGHNA and YSLEER. V sheds 3 bases and J sheds 4 bases, leaving 9 bases between their ends. Inclusive of the bounding cysteine and phenylalanine, the CDR3 is 13 residues long. Only the CDR3 portion is preserved as DNA: 39 bases, with reading frame beginning at the first base. This specimen belongs to a study of blood T cell repertoires in COVID-19 (dated by TCRdb to between 2020 and 2021). In the study overall: Samples covering the acute and convalescent phases of COVID-19 were provided by collaborators in the United States, Italy and Spain. The material from the prospective study consisted of cDNA or gDNA derived from T cells, B-cell-depleted T cells, or PBMCs. Subjects who had been exposed to COVID-19, were actively infected with it, or had recovered from it provided the deeply sampled blood TCRbeta repertoires that made up the dataset. The repertoires were released in a freely available public database meant as a resource for research on the immune response to SARS-CoV-2. The samples were drawn from two sources: the first 160 participants of the ongoing ImmuneRACE study, and 950 to 1,500 subjects contributed by 6 global collaborators. Nearly every sample came with metadata listing a de-identified subject ID, COVID-19 status, age in years and sex. HLA class I and class II types, where available, came from metadata supplied by the sample provider rather than from assay-based typing. What the research found in general, with its limitations: The quantity of clinical and demographic metadata differed by source and by participant and was supplied without curation.

The collaborating institutions used their own protocols to collect whole blood in K2EDTA tubes. For TCRbeta analysis, collaborators shipped samples in one of three forms: frozen whole blood, isolated PBMCs, or DNA extracted from either of those sample types. TCRbeta CDR3 regions were amplified from genomic DNA using the immunoSEQ Assay, a bias-controlled multiplex PCR. The published analysis was carried out like this. The number of nucleated cells in each sample was estimated by amplification of reference gene primers within the assay. To quantify the absolute abundance of each unique TCRbeta CDR3 rearrangement, sequence reads were collapsed and filtered. For each sample, productive Simpson clonality was calculated as the square root of Simpson's diversity index across productive rearrangements. TCRdb's version of the immuneACCESS table is confined to in-frame rearrangements and falls short of the full clone set. An unresolved V gene accounts for under half of the shortfall where checked; the remainder is of unknown origin. V, J and clone size are those of that table, while D and trimming were read from the DNA. Across this sample there are more than 100,000 clones, with 87% seen only once. Of the sample, 2% to 3% is held by the ten largest clones.

Sequencing was performed on peripheral blood. The clonotype was recovered from a man aged 45-65 years with active COVID-19. Recombination linked TRBV4-3 to TRBJ1-1; too little of a D gene remains to name it. This receptor carries the CDR3 CASSQQRGTEAFF. The DNA is as follows: TGCGCCAGCAGCCAGCAGCGGGGCACTGAAGCTTTCTTT.